The 20 T cell receptor beta chains listed next were all sequenced from one sample in a study of blood T cell repertoires in COVID-19. This table comes from immunoSEQ multiplex PCR, and its TCRdb copy is limited to in-frame clones, with some not included. This table holds approximately 100,000 clones, just over 90% found once. Sequencing was done on a sample of peripheral blood. The receptor source for this set is a man in his fifties or sixties with acute or convalescent COVID-19.

The chain links TRBV7-8 to TRBJ1-3; tentatively, D is TRBD1 (6 bases). With 4 bases removed from V and 4 bases from J, the gap between germline ends came to 8 bases. CDR3 length: 13 residues. Germline V gene lookup returns CDR1 SGHVS and CDR2 FQNEAQ. As DNA, the CDR3 is TGTGCCAGCAGCTACGGACAGGGAAACACCATATATTTT. It encodes CASSYGQGNTIYF.

This chain joins TRBV3-1 (or the pseudogene TRBV3-2) and TRBJ2-3, with D perhaps matching TRBD2 (5 bases). CDR3 length: 15 amino acids. V dropped 4 bases and J dropped 0 bases, with 11 bases sitting between them. The germline CDR1 and CDR2 sequences are LGHDT and YNNKEL (reference sequence). CDR3 DNA: TGTGCCAGCAGCCCCCGACTAACTAGCACAGATACGCAGTATTTT. The encoded protein is CASSPRLTSTDTQYF.

The rearrangement joins TRBV27 to TRBJ1-5, with TRBD1 matching 7 bases. The CDR3 extends over 15 amino acids. Germline V CDR1 and CDR2: MNHEY, SMNVEV (reference sequence). Losses at the gene ends were 5 bases for V and 7 bases for J; bases not matched to a gene: 11. The CDR3 DNA is TGTGCCAGCAGTCTTACAGGGGTCGAAGGACAGCCCCAGCATTTT. Protein: CASSLTGVEGQPQHF.

The rearrangement links TRBV23-1 to TRBJ2-3; 9 bases line up with TRBD1. TRBV23-1 is an ORF for which the function is uncertain. CDR3 length: 22 amino acids. V shed 8 bases and J 0 bases; nucleotides not matched to a gene: 27. CDR3 nucleotides: TGCGCCAGCGGTGGGACAGGGCGTGTGTTTTGGGAATCCAGATCGAGCACAGATACGCAGTATTTT. Its translation: CASGGTGRVFWESRSSTDTQYF.

This chain connects TRBV19 to TRBJ2-1, with TRBD1 identical over 7 bases. CDR1 is LNHDA, CDR2 SQIVND, per germline (reference sequence). The CDR3 runs 13 residues. V lost 3 bases, J lost 10 bases, and 6 bases stayed unmatched. The chain's CDR3 is CASSITGVGEQFF. In DNA form, the CDR3 reads TGTGCCAGTAGTATCACAGGGGTCGGGGAGCAGTTCTTC.

The rearrangement uses TRBV3-1 (or the pseudogene TRBV3-2) and TRBJ2-1; D is perhaps TRBD2 (5 bases). V lost 6 bases to trimming and J lost 0 bases, with 9 bases between them. CDR3 length: 14 amino acids. Per the germline V gene, CDR1 is LGHDT and CDR2 is YNNKEL (reference sequence). In DNA form, the CDR3 reads TGTGCCAGCAGAGGAGGCAGCTCCTACAATGAGCAGTTCTTC. The encoded protein is CASRGGSSYNEQFF.

The chain employs TRBV5-5 and TRBJ1-1; D gene uncertain. V dropped 0 bases and J dropped 8 bases, with 17 bases sitting between them. The CDR3 loop spans 15 amino acids. CDR1 is SGHKS, CDR2 YYEKEE, per germline (reference sequence). CDR3 region: CASSLEAAGGREAFF. The DNA for the CDR3 is TGTGCCAGCAGCTTGGAGGCGGCCGGAGGCCGGGAAGCTTTCTTT. The entire variable domain, with the rest obtained from reference TRBV5-5 and TRBJ1-1, is as follows: DAGVTQSPTHLIKTRGQQVTLRCSPISGHKSVSWYQQVLGQGPQFIFQYYEKEERGRGNFPDRFSARQFPNYSSELNVNALLLGDSALYLCASSLEAAGGREAFFGQGTRLTVV.

The rearrangement joins TRBV11-3 to TRBJ2-7; 9 positions match TRBD1. CDR3 length: 13 amino acids. Per the germline V gene, CDR1 is SGHNT and CDR2 is YENEEA. V trimming: 6 bases; J trimming: 6 bases; junction bases outside the gene matches: 6. Written as DNA, the CDR3 is TGTGCCAGCAGTTACGGGACAGGGTTCGAGCAGTACTTC. This encodes CASSYGTGFEQYF.

This clone was picked up one time. The chain uses TRBV11-3 and TRBJ1-1; 9 bases map to TRBD1. J was trimmed by 5 bases and V by 5 bases; bases with no gene match: 6. The germline CDR1 and CDR2 sequences are SGHNT and YENEEA. CDR3 length equals 14 residues. CDR3 amino acids: CASSPTGGVTEAFF. The CDR3 nucleotides read TGTGCCAGCAGCCCCACAGGGGGCGTTACTGAAGCTTTCTTT.

The CDR3 region is CASSFASGLGTGELFF. CDR3 DNA sequence: TGTGCCAGCAGCTTCGCGTCAGGGCTGGGCACCGGGGAGCTGTTTTTT. The gene calls are TRBV7-9 and TRBJ2-2; TRBD1 is a possible D gene (5 bases). Germline lookup yields CDR1 SEHNR and CDR2 FQNEAQ (reference sequence). V gave up 3 bases and J gave up 4 bases, with 15 bases separating them. The CDR3 runs 16 residues. Variable domain in full (rest from reference TRBV7-9 and TRBJ2-2): DTGVSQNPRHKITKRGQNVTFRCDPISEHNRLYWYRQTLGQGPEFLTYFQNEAQLEKSRLLSDRFSAERPKGSFSTLEIQRTEQGDSAMYLCASSFASGLGTGELFFGEGSRLTVL.

V is TRBV28 and J is TRBJ1-2; 9 nucleotides agree with TRBD1. The germline CDR1 and CDR2 sequences are MDHEN and SYDVKM. The trim removed 6 bases at V and 4 bases at J, leaving 12 bases unmatched. This CDR3 comprises 16 residues. The CDR3 loop is CASRPFTGGRVYGYTF. The CDR3 bases are TGTGCCAGCAGGCCCTTCACAGGGGGCAGGGTCTATGGCTACACCTTC.

V is TRBV4-1 and J is TRBJ2-5; 10 nucleotides align to TRBD2. The junction had 20 bases not matched to a gene; V was cut back by 0 bases and J by 4 bases. The CDR3 covers 21 residues. The germline CDR1 and CDR2 sequences are MGHRA and YSYEKL. CDR3 bases: TGCGCCAGCAGCCAAGACCCCGGTTGGCTAGCGGGAGTGTCGACCGTAGAGACCCAGTACTTC. As protein: CASSQDPGWLAGVSTVETQYF.

The V gene is TRBV14, the J gene TRBJ2-1, with TRBD2 identical over 13 bases. CDR1 is SGHDN and CDR2 is FVKESK in the germline V gene. J lost 10 bases, V lost 4 bases, and 7 bases had no gene match. The CDR3 loop spans 15 amino acids. This CDR3 is CASSPRLAGGGEQFF. CDR3 DNA sequence: TGTGCCAGCAGCCCCCGACTAGCGGGAGGTGGGGAGCAGTTCTTC.

The chain couples TRBV11-3 to TRBJ1-2, with 7 bases lining up with TRBD1. Germline values: CDR1 SGHNT, CDR2 YENEEA. The V gene end was trimmed by 5 bases and the J gene end by 5 bases; junction bases not matched to a gene: 5. The CDR3 contains 13 residues. The CDR3 sequence is CASSQGQQYGYTF. The CDR3 bases are TGTGCCAGCAGCCAGGGACAGCAATATGGCTACACCTTC. Using reference TRBV11-3 and TRBJ1-2 for the parts outside the CDR3, the full variable domain is EAGVVQSPRYKIIEKKQPVAFWCNPISGHNTLYWYLQNLGQGPELLIRYENEEAVDDSQLPKDRFSAERLKGVDSTLKIQPAELGDSAVYLCASSQGQQYGYTFGSGTRLTVV.

The chain links TRBV29-1 to TRBJ1-1, with 8 bases identical to TRBD1. The germline V gene encodes CDR1 SQVTM and CDR2 ANQGSEA. The CDR3 is 12 residues long. V lost 7 bases and J lost 0; bases outside the gene matches: 1. The CDR3 region has the DNA TGCAGCGCGGGACAGGTGAACACTGAAGCTTTCTTT. It encodes CSAGQVNTEAFF.

This sequence joins TRBV3-1 (or the pseudogene TRBV3-2) and TRBJ2-7, with TRBD1 as a possible D gene (5 bases). CDR3 length equals 12 residues. Germline lookup yields CDR1 LGHDT and CDR2 YNNKEL (reference sequence). The V and J ends lost 4 bases and 1 base respectively, with 5 bases between them. The CDR3 reads CASSRQSYEQYF. The CDR3 DNA follows: TGTGCCAGCAGCCGACAGTCCTACGAGCAGTACTTC.

The V call is TRBV19, the J call TRBJ2-5, with D possibly being TRBD2 (6 bases). Trimming took 1 base from V and 5 from J, leaving 14 bases between them. The CDR3 length is 15 residues. CDR1 and CDR2 (germline): LNHDA, SQIVND (reference sequence). The CDR3 DNA is TGTGCCAGTAGTATAGCTAGCGAGGGAGGCGAGACCCAGTACTTC. It codes for CASSIASEGGETQYF.

The gene calls are TRBV19 and TRBJ1-6; D call uncertain. V lost 4 bases to trimming and J lost 5 bases, with 6 bases between them. From germline, CDR1 is LNHDA and CDR2 SQIVND (reference sequence). The CDR3 sequence is 13 residues long. CDR3 sequence reads: CASSNSDNSPLHF. In nucleotides, the CDR3 is TGTGCCAGTAGTAACTCTGATAATTCACCCCTCCACTTT.

This clone was detected only once. V usage is TRBV18 and J usage is TRBJ1-2, with D possibly matching TRBD1 (6 bases). The CDR3 runs to 15 residues. V was shortened by 2 bases and J by 4 bases, with 14 bases between the two germline ends. Looked up from germline, CDR1 is KGHSH and CDR2 is LQKENI. CDR3 protein: CASSPSPVGGYGYTF. The CDR3 DNA sequence: TGTGCCAGCTCACCATCCCCTGTAGGGGGCTATGGCTACACCTTC.

The V call is TRBV30, the J call TRBJ1-2, with TRBD1 as a possible D gene (6 bases). Germline values: CDR1 GTSNPN, CDR2 SVGIG (reference sequence). V was shortened by 3 bases and J by 8 bases, with 19 bases between the two germline ends. The CDR3 consists of 14 residues. The chain's CDR3 is CAWSPRGGGRGYTF. The CDR3 DNA reads TGTGCCTGGAGCCCACGAGGGGGGGGTCGCGGCTACACCTTC.